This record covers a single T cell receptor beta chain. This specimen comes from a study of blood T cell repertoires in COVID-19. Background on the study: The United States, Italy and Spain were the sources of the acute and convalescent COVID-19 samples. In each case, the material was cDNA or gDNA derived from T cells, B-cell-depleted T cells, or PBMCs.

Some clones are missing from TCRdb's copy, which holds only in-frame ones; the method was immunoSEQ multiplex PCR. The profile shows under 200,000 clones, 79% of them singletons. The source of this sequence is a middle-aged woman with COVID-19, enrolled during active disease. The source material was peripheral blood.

The CDR3 DNA follows: TGTGCCAGTAGTATAAGGGGGACAGGGGAGACCCAGTACTTC. The encoded protein is CASSIRGTGETQYF. The chain recombines TRBV19 with TRBJ2-5; TRBD1 aligns across 9 bases. V gave up 2 bases and J gave up 5 bases; unmatched junction bases: 3. CDR3 length equals 14 residues. Germline V gene sequence: CDR1 LNHDA, CDR2 SQIVND (reference sequence).